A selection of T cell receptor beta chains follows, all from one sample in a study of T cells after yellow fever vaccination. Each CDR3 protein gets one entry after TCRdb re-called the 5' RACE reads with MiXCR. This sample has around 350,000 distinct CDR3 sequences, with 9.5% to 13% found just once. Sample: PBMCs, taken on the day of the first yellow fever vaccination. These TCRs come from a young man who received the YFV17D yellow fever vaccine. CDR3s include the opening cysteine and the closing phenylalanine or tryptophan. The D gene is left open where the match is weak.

CASSQARTSNYGYTF | TRBJ1-2 | TRBV6-1 | .
CASSPGGVGQNLWGYTF | TRBJ1-2 | TRBV18 | .
CASSSGSRRETQYF | TRBJ2-5 | TRBV7-2 | .
CASINGGSYNEQFF | TRBJ2-1 | TRBV5-6 | .
CASSSQTGAGANVLTF | TRBJ2-6 | TRBV5-1 | .
CSAIGLADYTDTQYF | TRBJ2-3 | TRBV20-1 | TRBD2
CAKGEQEGSPLHF | TRBJ1-6 | TRBV30 | .
CASSQVQGNQPQHF | TRBJ1-5 | TRBV4-3 | .
CASSYGQTGTSTDTQYF | TRBJ2-3 | TRBV6-5 | .
CASSAWDSYEQYF | TRBJ2-7 | TRBV7-9 | .
CASSVLGTGVVRITNEQFF | TRBJ2-1 | TRBV9 | TRBD1
CASSTPEPGQGDSPLHF | TRBJ1-6 | TRBV21-1 | .
CASSRHLGETQYF | TRBJ2-5 | TRBV5-8 | .
CASPPCTGGSGNQPQHF | TRBJ1-5 | TRBV27 | TRBD1
CSVVDRARNTEAFF | TRBJ1-1 | TRBV29-1 | TRBD1
CAISEVGGGTDTQYF | TRBJ2-3 | TRBV10-3 | TRBD1
CASSGAAGSSYNEQFF | TRBJ2-1 | TRBV11-2 | .
CASSLARTAGEKLFF | TRBJ1-4 | TRBV5-6 | .
CASSLLVGNEQFF | TRBJ2-1 | TRBV7-2 | .
CASRTGANTGELFF | TRBJ2-2 | TRBV3-1 | .
CASSRSGPETQYF | TRBJ2-5 | TRBV7-2 | .
CASSLWTGGVEAFF | TRBJ1-1 | TRBV7-9 | TRBD1
CASSLVAATNEKLFF | TRBJ1-4 | TRBV5-6 | .
CASSSSGTGWTEAFF | TRBJ1-1 | TRBV5-5 | TRBD1
CASSYRQTTGELFF | TRBJ2-2 | TRBV7-2 | .
CASSPRDSSNEQFF | TRBJ2-1 | TRBV12-3/TRBV12-4 | TRBD1
CSVEDLIWSVNAEAFF | TRBJ1-1 | TRBV29-1 | .
CASNEPGAHNEQFF | TRBJ2-1 | TRBV2 | .